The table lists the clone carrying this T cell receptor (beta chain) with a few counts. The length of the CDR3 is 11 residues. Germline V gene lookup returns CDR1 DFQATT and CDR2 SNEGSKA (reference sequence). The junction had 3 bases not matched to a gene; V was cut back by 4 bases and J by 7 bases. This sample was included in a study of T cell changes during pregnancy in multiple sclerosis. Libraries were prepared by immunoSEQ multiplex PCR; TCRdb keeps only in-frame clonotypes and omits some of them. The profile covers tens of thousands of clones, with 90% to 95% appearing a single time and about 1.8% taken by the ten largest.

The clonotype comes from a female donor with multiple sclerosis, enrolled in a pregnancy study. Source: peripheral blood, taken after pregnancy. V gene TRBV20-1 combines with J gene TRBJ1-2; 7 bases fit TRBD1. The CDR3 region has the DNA TGCAGTGCTACCGACAGGGCTGGCTACACCTTC. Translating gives CSATDRAGYTF.